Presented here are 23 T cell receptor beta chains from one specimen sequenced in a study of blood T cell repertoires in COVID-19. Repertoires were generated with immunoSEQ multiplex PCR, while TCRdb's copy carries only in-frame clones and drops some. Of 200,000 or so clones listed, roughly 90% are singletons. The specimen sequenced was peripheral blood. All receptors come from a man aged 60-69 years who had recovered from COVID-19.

CDR3 protein: CASILGGSGFNEQFF. The CDR3 region has the DNA TGTGCCAGCATCCTTGGGGGGAGTGGCTTCAATGAGCAGTTCTTC. The chain links TRBV28 to TRBJ2-1; possible D gene TRBD2, 6 bases. The CDR3 contains 15 residues. Trimming cost V 7 bases and J 6 bases, with 19 bases left between them. Germline-derived CDR1 and CDR2 are MDHEN and SYDVKM.

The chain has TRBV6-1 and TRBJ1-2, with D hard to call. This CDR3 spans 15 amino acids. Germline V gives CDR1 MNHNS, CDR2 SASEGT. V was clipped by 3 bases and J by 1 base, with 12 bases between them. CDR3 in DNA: TGTGCCAGCAGTGATGGAGGGTCATATAACTATGGCTACACCTTC. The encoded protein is CASSDGGSYNYGYTF.

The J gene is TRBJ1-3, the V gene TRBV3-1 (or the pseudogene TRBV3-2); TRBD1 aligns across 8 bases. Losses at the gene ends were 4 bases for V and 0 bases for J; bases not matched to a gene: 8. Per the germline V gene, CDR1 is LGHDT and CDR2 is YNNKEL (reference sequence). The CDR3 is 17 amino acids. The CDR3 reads CASSPPDRESSGNTIYF. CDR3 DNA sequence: TGTGCCAGCAGCCCCCCGGACAGGGAGAGCTCTGGAAACACCATATATTTT.

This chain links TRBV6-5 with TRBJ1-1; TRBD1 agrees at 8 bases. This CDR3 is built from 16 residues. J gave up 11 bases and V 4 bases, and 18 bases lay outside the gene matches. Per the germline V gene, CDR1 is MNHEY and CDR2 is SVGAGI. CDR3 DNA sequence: TGTGCCAGCAGTTCCCACCCAAACAGGGGGTTTGCTTGGGCTTTCTTT. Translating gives CASSSHPNRGFAWAFF.

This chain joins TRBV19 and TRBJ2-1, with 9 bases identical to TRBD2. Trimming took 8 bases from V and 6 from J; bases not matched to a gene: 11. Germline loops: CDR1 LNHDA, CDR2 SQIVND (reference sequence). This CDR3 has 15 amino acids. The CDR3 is CASQGLAGTFNEQFF. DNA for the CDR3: TGTGCCAGTCAAGGCCTAGCGGGGACCTTCAATGAGCAGTTCTTC.

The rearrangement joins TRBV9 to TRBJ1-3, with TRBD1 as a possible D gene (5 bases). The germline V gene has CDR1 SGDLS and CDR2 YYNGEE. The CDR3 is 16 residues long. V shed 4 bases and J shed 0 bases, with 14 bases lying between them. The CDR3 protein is CASSPPGLNSGNTIYF. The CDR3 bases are TGTGCCAGCAGCCCACCGGGACTGAACTCTGGAAACACCATATATTTT.

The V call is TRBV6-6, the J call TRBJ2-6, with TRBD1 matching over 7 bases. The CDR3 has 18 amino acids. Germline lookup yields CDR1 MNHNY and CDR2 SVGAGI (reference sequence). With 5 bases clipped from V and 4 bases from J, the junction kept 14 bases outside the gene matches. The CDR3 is CASSPSGTAMYGANVLTF. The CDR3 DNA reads TGTGCCAGCAGTCCCTCCGGGACAGCTATGTACGGGGCCAACGTCCTGACTTTC.

The CDR3 reads CASSWRGGANEQFF. The CDR3 bases are TGCGCCAGCAGCTGGAGAGGTGGTGCCAATGAGCAGTTCTTC. V gene TRBV5-1 combines with J gene TRBJ2-1; unclear D gene. Germline-derived CDR1 and CDR2 are SGHRS and YFSETQ. This CDR3 is built from 14 residues. The germline V and J ends were trimmed by 3 bases and 6 bases, with 13 bases remaining between them.

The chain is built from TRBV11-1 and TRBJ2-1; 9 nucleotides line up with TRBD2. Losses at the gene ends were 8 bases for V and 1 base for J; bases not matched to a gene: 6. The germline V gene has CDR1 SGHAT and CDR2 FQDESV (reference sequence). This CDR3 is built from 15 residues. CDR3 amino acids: CASLGSGRSYNEQFF. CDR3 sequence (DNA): TGTGCCAGCTTGGGCAGCGGGAGGTCCTACAATGAGCAGTTCTTC.

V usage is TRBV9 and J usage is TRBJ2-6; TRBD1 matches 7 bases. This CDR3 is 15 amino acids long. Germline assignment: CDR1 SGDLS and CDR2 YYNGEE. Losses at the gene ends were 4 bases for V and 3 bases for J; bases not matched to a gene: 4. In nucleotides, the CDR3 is TGTGCCAGCAGCTTCACAGGGGTTGGGGCCAACGTCCTGACTTTC. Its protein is CASSFTGVGANVLTF.

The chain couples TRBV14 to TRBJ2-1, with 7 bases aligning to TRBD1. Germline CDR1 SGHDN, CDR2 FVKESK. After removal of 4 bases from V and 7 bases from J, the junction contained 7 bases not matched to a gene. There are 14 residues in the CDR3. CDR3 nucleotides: TGTGCCAGCAGCCGTGACAGGGCAGAAAATGAGCAGTTCTTC. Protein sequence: CASSRDRAENEQFF.

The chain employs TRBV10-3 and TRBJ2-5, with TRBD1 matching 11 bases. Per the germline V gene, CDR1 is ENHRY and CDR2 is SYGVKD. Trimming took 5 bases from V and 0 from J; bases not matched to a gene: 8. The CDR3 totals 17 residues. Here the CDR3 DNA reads TGTGCCATCAGTCCTCAAGGGGGACAGGGGGACCAAGAGACCCAGTACTTC. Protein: CAISPQGGQGDQETQYF.

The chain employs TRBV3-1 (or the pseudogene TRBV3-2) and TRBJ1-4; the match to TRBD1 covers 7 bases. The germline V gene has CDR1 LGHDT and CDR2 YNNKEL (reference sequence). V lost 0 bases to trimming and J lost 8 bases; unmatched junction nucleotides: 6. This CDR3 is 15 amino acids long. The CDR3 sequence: CASSQDKGQKEKLFF. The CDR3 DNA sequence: TGTGCCAGCAGCCAAGATAAGGGACAGAAGGAAAAACTGTTTTTT.

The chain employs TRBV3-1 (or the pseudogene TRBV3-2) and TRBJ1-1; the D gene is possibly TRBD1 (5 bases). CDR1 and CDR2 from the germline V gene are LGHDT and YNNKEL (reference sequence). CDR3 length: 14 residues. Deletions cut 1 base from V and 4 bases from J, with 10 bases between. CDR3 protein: CASSQVWGGTEAFF. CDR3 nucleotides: TGTGCCAGCAGCCAAGTCTGGGGGGGCACTGAAGCTTTCTTT.

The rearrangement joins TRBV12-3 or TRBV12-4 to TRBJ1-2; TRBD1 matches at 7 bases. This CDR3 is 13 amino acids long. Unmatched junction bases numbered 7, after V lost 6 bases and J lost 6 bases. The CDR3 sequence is CASSPTGWNGYTF. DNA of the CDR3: TGTGCCAGCAGCCCGACAGGGTGGAATGGCTACACCTTC.

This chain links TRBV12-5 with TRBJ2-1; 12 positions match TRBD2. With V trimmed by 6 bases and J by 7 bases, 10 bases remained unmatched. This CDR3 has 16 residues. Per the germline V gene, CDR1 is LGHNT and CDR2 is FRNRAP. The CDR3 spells CASGLQTSGSGNEQFF. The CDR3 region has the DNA TGTGCTAGTGGCCTCCAGACTAGCGGGAGTGGAAATGAGCAGTTCTTC. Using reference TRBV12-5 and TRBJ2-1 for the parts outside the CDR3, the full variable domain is DARVTQTPRHKVTEMGQEVTMRCQPILGHNTVFWYRQTMMQGLELLAYFRNRAPLDDSGMPKDRFSAEMPDATLATLKIQPSEPRDSAVYFCASGLQTSGSGNEQFFGPGTRLTVL.

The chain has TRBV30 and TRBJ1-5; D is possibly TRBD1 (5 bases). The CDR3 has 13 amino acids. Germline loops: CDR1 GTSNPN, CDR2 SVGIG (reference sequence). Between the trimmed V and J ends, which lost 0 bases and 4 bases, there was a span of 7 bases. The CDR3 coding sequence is TGTGCCTGGAGTGTTCAGGGAAATCAGCCCCAGCATTTT. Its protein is CAWSVQGNQPQHF.

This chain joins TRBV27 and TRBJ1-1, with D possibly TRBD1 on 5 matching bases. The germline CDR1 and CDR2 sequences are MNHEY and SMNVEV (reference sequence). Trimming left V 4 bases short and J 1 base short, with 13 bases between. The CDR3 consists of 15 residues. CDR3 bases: TGTGCCAGCAGTTGGAGGGGTGTTAGGAACACTGAAGCTTTCTTT. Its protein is CASSWRGVRNTEAFF.

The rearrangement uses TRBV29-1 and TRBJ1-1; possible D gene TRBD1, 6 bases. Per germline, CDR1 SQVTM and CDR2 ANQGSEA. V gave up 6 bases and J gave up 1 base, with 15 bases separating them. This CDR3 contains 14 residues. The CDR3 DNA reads TGCAGCGTCCAACGACAGGACCCGAACACTGAAGCTTTCTTT. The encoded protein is CSVQRQDPNTEAFF.

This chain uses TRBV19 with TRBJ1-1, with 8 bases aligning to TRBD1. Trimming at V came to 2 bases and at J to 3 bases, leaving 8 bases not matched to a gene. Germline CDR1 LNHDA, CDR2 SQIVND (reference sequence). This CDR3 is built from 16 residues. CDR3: CASSIPRGRLDTEAFF. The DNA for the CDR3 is TGTGCCAGTAGTATACCCAGGGGGCGGCTGGACACTGAAGCTTTCTTT. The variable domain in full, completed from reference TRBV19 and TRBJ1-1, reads DGGITQSPKYLFRKEGQNVTLSCEQNLNHDAMYWYRQDPGQGLRLIYYSQIVNDFQKGDIAEGYSVSREKKESFPLTVTSAQKNPTAFYLCASSIPRGRLDTEAFFGQGTRLTVV.

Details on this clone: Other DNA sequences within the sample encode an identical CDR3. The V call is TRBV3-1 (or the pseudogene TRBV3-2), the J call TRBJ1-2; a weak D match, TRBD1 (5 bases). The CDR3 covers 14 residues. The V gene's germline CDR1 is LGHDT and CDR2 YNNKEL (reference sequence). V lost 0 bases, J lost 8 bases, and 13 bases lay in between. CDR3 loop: CASSQDWGGRGYTF. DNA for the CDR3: TGTGCCAGCAGCCAAGATTGGGGGGGGAGAGGCTACACCTTC.

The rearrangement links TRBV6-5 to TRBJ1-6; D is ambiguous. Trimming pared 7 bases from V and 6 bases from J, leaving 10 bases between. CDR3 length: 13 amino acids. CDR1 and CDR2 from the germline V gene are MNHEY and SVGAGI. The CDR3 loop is CASTPEGNSPLHF. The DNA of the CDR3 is TGTGCCAGCACTCCTGAGGGTAATTCACCCCTCCACTTT.

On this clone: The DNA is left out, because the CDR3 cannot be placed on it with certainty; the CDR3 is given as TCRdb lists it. CDR3 in amino acids: CASSTSTSQQETQYF. The V call is TRBV4-2, the J call TRBJ2-5; the table's D call TRBD2 went unverified against the DNA. The CDR3 comprises 15 residues, both ends counted. Germline V gives CDR1 LGHNA, CDR2 YNFKEQ.